This record concerns one TCR beta chain sequence. Its antigen is not known. These data come from a study of T cells after yellow fever vaccination. The study's findings and limits: Among all clonotypes, a small share was observed in both CD4 and CD8 compartments. A large majority of primary-vaccination clones showed up again after the booster (around 95% CD4, around 90% CD8).

The ends were cut back, 2 bases at V and 4 bases at J, with 15 bases in the middle. Per the germline V gene, CDR1 is MNHEY and CDR2 is SVGEGT. This CDR3 has 15 amino acids. TCRdb re-called the 5' RACE reads with MiXCR, one entry per CDR3 protein. The sample has roughly 330,000 distinct CDR3 sequences, 6.8% seen once. The V and J genes are TRBV6-2 or TRBV6-3 and TRBJ2-7, with D perhaps TRBD2 (5 bases). Source: PBMCs, taken about 49 days after the first yellow fever vaccination. The receptor was isolated from a young man who received the YFV17D yellow fever vaccine. The CDR3 sequence: CASSYRDGLVYEQYF. CDR3 in DNA: TGTGCCAGCAGTTACAGAGACGGACTGGTGTACGAGCAGTACTTC.